This record covers a single T cell receptor (beta chain). The data were obtained in a study of Tregs in tolerant kidney transplant recipients. CDR1 is LNHDA and CDR2 is SQIVND in the germline V gene (reference sequence). There are 11 residues in the CDR3. The V gene lost 5 bases and the J gene lost 15 bases, with 14 bases spanning the gap. Generated by immunoSEQ multiplex PCR, the TCRdb table keeps only in-frame clones and is missing some. The data contain roughly 120,000 clones, roughly nine tenths of them singletons. The sequencing input was CD4+ T cells from blood. The chain combines TRBV19 with TRBJ2-4; weak D call: TRBD2 (6 bases). This TCR came from a human donor in good health. The CDR3, as DNA: TGTGCCAGTAGTTTCGGCCGGGAGAGGTACTTC. Amino acid sequence: CASSFGRERYF. Drawing the rest from reference TRBV19 and TRBJ2-4, the complete variable domain is DGGITQSPKYLFRKEGQNVTLSCEQNLNHDAMYWYRQDPGQGLRLIYYSQIVNDFQKGDIAEGYSVSREKKESFPLTVTSAQKNPTAFYLCASSFGRERYFGAGTRLSVL.